Following are 25 T cell receptor beta chains from one sample sequenced in a study of OX40 agonist ivuxolimab in advanced cancers. Assay: immunoSEQ multiplex PCR; the TCRdb copy retains only in-frame clones and omits some. The sample has about 83,000 clones, about 90% seen once. This sample comprised CD4+ or CD8+ T cells sorted from blood, obtained in a trial of the OX40 agonist ivuxolimab. All receptors derive from an adult with an advanced solid tumor such as melanoma, head and neck, liver or kidney cancer.

The chain carries TRBV9 and TRBJ1-2, with unresolved D. Per germline, CDR1 SGDLS and CDR2 YYNGEE. The CDR3 is 12 amino acids. V was cut by 4 bases and J by 1 base, with 5 bases left in between. The CDR3 DNA follows: TGTGCCAGCAGCTCCCTTAACTATGGCTACACCTTC. Encoded protein: CASSSLNYGYTF.

This sequence joins TRBV28 and TRBJ1-3; TRBD1 might be the D (6 bases). The CDR3 runs to 17 residues. Trimming stripped 4 bases from V and 0 bases from J, with 16 bases between. The germline V gene encodes CDR1 MDHEN and CDR2 SYDVKM. CDR3 bases: TGTGCCAGCAGTTCGAGAGGGGGTTATAGCTCTGGAAACACCATATATTTT. It specifies CASSSRGGYSSGNTIYF.

This rearrangement joins TRBV11-2 to TRBJ1-2; D call uncertain. The CDR3 extends over 13 amino acids. CDR1 is SGHAT, CDR2 FQNNGV, per germline. V lost 7 bases and J lost 8, with 17 bases in between. CDR3 sequence: CASIESGPEGYTF. CDR3 in DNA: TGTGCCAGCATCGAATCTGGGCCAGAAGGCTACACCTTC.

This clone came up a few times. This chain connects TRBV11-2 to TRBJ1-1; 7 bases fit TRBD1. The V gene's germline CDR1 is SGHAT and CDR2 FQNNGV. The CDR3 runs 15 residues. J lost 8 bases, V lost 5 bases, and 14 bases had no gene match. The CDR3, as DNA: TGTGCCAGCAGCCCTCAACAGGGGTTCACTGCCGAAGCTTTCTTT. It encodes CASSPQQGFTAEAFF. The whole variable domain, filled in from reference TRBV11-2 and TRBJ1-1, reads EAGVAQSPRYKIIEKRQSVAFWCNPISGHATLYWYQQILGQGPKLLIQFQNNGVVDDSQLPKDRFSAERLKGVDSTLKIQPAKLEDSAVYLCASSPQQGFTAEAFFGQGTRLTVV.

The rearrangement joins TRBV28 to TRBJ1-1, with D uncertain. V shed 1 base and J shed 8 bases, with 14 bases lying between them. The CDR3 spans 14 residues. CDR1 is MDHEN, CDR2 SYDVKM, per germline. In DNA, the CDR3 is TGTGCCAGCAGTTTATCTGGAGTAAGTGTGGAAGCTTTCTTT. Translated, it gives CASSLSGVSVEAFF.

The rearrangement uses TRBV27 and TRBJ1-2; TRBD1 matches 8 bases. CDR1 and CDR2 from the germline V gene are MNHEY and SMNVEV (reference sequence). V was clipped by 6 bases and J by 4 bases; unmatched bases: 10. This CDR3 is built from 15 residues. In DNA, the CDR3 is TGTGCCAGCAGCTTAGCAGGGGGCGCCCCCTATGGCTACACCTTC. Translation: CASSLAGGAPYGYTF.

V is TRBV7-2 and J is TRBJ1-1; D is possibly TRBD1 (6 bases). V gave up 3 bases and J gave up 8 bases, with 16 bases separating them. CDR3 length equals 14 residues. Germline V gene data show CDR1 as SGHTA and CDR2 as FQGNSA. CDR3 sequence: CASSFNRASPEAFF. CDR3 DNA sequence: TGTGCCAGCAGCTTCAACAGGGCTTCTCCCGAAGCTTTCTTT.

The genes are TRBV13 and TRBJ2-7; D is uncertain. Trimming left V 5 bases short and J 2 bases short, with 10 bases between. Germline loops: CDR1 PRHDT, CDR2 FYEKMQ (reference sequence). This CDR3 has 13 amino acids. This chain's CDR3 is CASSPLTTYEQYF. In nucleotides, the CDR3 is TGTGCCAGCAGCCCCCTAACCACCTACGAGCAGTACTTC.

The table lists this clone with a count of one. The chain links TRBV25-1 to TRBJ2-5, with TRBD1 matching 7 bases. Trimming removed 6 bases from V and 4 bases from J; junction bases left unmatched: 5. Germline values: CDR1 MGHDK, CDR2 SYGVNS. This CDR3 has 13 amino acids. CDR3 in amino acids: CASRWTGTETQYF. The CDR3 region has the DNA TGTGCCAGCAGATGGACAGGCACAGAGACCCAGTACTTC.

V is TRBV29-1 and J is TRBJ1-5; D unresolved. The length of the CDR3 is 12 residues. With 5 bases removed from V and 4 bases from J, the gap between germline ends came to 9 bases. The germline gives CDR1 SQVTM, CDR2 ANQGSEA. The CDR3 sequence: CSVIMGNQPQHF. The DNA for the CDR3 is TGCAGCGTTATCATGGGGAATCAGCCCCAGCATTTT.

V gene TRBV30 combines with J gene TRBJ1-2; D may be TRBD1 (5 bases). Trimming took off 3 bases at V and 7 bases at J, with 21 bases between the two ends. The CDR3 runs 15 residues. Looked up from germline, CDR1 is GTSNPN and CDR2 is SVGIG (reference sequence). The CDR3 nucleotides are TGTGCCTGGAGCTCACTCGGGGCACATCTATTTGGCTACACCTTC. Amino acids: CAWSSLGAHLFGYTF. Filled out from reference TRBV30 and TRBJ1-2, the complete variable domain reads SQTIHQWPATLVQPVGSPLSLECTVEGTSNPNLYWYRQAAGRGLQLLFYSVGIGQISSEVPQNLSASRPQDRQFILSSKKLLLSDSGFYLCAWSSLGAHLFGYTFGSGTRLTVV.

The chain joins TRBV4-1 to TRBJ2-7; 7 nucleotides match TRBD1. CDR1 is MGHRA, CDR2 YSYEKL, per germline. The ends lost 0 bases at V and 2 bases at J; junction bases unmatched: 7. The CDR3 loop spans 16 amino acids. The CDR3 region has the DNA TGCGCCAGCAGCCAAGATGTAAGGGGGCCCACCTACGAGCAGTACTTC. Residues: CASSQDVRGPTYEQYF.

This rearrangement joins TRBV7-6 to TRBJ2-5; D is uncertain. The CDR3 has 15 residues. CDR1 and CDR2 from the germline V gene are SGHVS and FNYEAQ. V was clipped by 5 bases and J by 1 base, with 14 bases between them. CDR3 bases: TGTGCCAGCAGCCTTAGGTACGGGCTCCAAGAGACCCAGTACTTC. Translating gives CASSLRYGLQETQYF.

The chain is built from TRBV7-6 and TRBJ2-1; perhaps TRBD2 as D (6 bases). V was pared by 1 base and J by 4 bases, with 8 bases between. In germline, CDR1 is SGHVS, CDR2 FNYEAQ. The length of the CDR3 is 14 residues. The DNA of the CDR3 is TGTGCCAGCAGCTTAGGGGGACTTTACAATGAGCAGTTCTTC. This sequence encodes CASSLGGLYNEQFF.

The rearrangement links TRBV9 to TRBJ1-2, with 8 bases fitting TRBD1. Germline V gives CDR1 SGDLS, CDR2 YYNGEE. The V and J ends lost 4 bases and 9 bases, in that order; junction bases with no gene match: 8. CDR3 length: 13 amino acids. The CDR3 here is CASSQPRQGSYTF. DNA of the CDR3: TGTGCCAGCAGCCAACCGAGACAGGGGAGCTACACCTTC.

The gene calls are TRBV11-2 and TRBJ1-1, with 8 bases lining up with TRBD1. V lost 1 base, J lost 7 bases, and 8 bases stayed unmatched. The germline CDR1 and CDR2 sequences are SGHAT and FQNNGV. This CDR3 has 15 residues. CDR3 sequence reads: CASSLGTGGRIEAFF. The CDR3 region has the DNA TGTGCCAGCAGCTTAGGAACAGGGGGTAGGATTGAAGCTTTCTTT.

V usage is TRBV30 and J usage is TRBJ1-2; D not resolved. The CDR3 loop spans 13 amino acids. Germline V CDR1 and CDR2: GTSNPN, SVGIG (reference sequence). Trimming cost V 1 base and J 2 bases, with 8 bases left between them. CDR3 sequence reads: CAWSGVGNYGYTF. The CDR3 bases are TGTGCCTGGAGTGGAGTAGGGAACTATGGCTACACCTTC.

This clone has just one count. This chain uses TRBV19 with TRBJ1-5; TRBD1 is a possible D gene (5 bases). Germline V CDR1 and CDR2: LNHDA, SQIVND (reference sequence). The CDR3 has 16 amino acids. The V and J ends lost 9 bases and 0 bases respectively, with 18 bases between them. CDR3: CARERPGGYSNQPQHF. The CDR3 nucleotides read TGTGCCAGGGAGAGGCCGGGGGGTTATAGCAATCAGCCCCAGCATTTT.

The genes are TRBV29-1 and TRBJ1-1; maybe TRBD1 (5 bases). Germline V gene lookup returns CDR1 SQVTM and CDR2 ANQGSEA. This CDR3 has 15 amino acids. Trimming shortened V by 6 bases and J by 0 bases, and 17 bases separated the two germline ends. The CDR3 region has the DNA TGCAGCGTCGGATCAGGGTGGGGCATGAACACTGAAGCTTTCTTT. It is translated as CSVGSGWGMNTEAFF.

The chain has TRBV6-6 and TRBJ2-2; D call uncertain. Germline V gene lookup returns CDR1 MNHNY and CDR2 SVGAGI (reference sequence). This CDR3 is built from 13 residues. V was clipped by 7 bases and J by 0 bases, with 6 bases between them. The CDR3 loop is CASKDSNTGELFF. In DNA form, the CDR3 reads TGTGCCAGCAAGGATTCGAACACCGGGGAGCTGTTTTTT.

The table lists this clone with a few counts. The chain employs TRBV5-4 and TRBJ1-1, with TRBD1 matching over 8 bases. V dropped 3 bases and J dropped 4; count of bases not matched to a gene: 11. This CDR3 has 16 amino acids. Germline assignment: CDR1 SGHNT and CDR2 YYREEE (reference sequence). This chain's CDR3 is CASSSVTGGARTEAFF. The CDR3, as DNA: TGTGCCAGCAGCTCTGTAACAGGGGGTGCCCGCACTGAAGCTTTCTTT.

The J gene is TRBJ2-7, the V gene TRBV28; 10 nucleotides agree with TRBD1. CDR1 MDHEN and CDR2 SYDVKM come from the germline V gene. The CDR3 spans 14 residues. The trim removed 5 bases at V and 6 bases at J, leaving 7 bases unmatched. The CDR3 here is CASSRRDRGPEQYF. CDR3 sequence (DNA): TGTGCCAGCAGTCGCCGGGACAGGGGTCCCGAGCAGTACTTC. The variable domain in full, completed from reference TRBV28 and TRBJ2-7, reads DVKVTQSSRYLVKRTGEKVFLECVQDMDHENMFWYRQDPGLGLRLIYFSYDVKMKEKGDIPEGYSVSREKKERFSLILESASTNQTSMYLCASSRRDRGPEQYFGPGTRLTVT.

This chain uses TRBV18 with TRBJ2-5; D unresolved. Germline CDR1 is KGHSH and CDR2 is LQKENI. The germline V and J ends were trimmed by 2 bases and 5 bases, with 15 bases remaining between them. The CDR3 covers 15 residues. CDR3 amino acids: CASSPMVAVGETQYF. In nucleotides, the CDR3 is TGTGCCAGCTCACCAATGGTCGCAGTAGGGGAGACCCAGTACTTC.

The count of this clone is one. The chain has TRBV6-6 and TRBJ2-5, with 7 bases that match TRBD2. Germline CDR1 reads MNHNY; CDR2 reads SVGAGI (reference sequence). V lost 6 bases and J lost 5; bases outside the gene matches: 9. The CDR3 length is 14 residues. The CDR3 sequence: CASRYPGGSETQYF. Here the CDR3 DNA reads TGTGCCAGCAGATATCCGGGGGGATCGGAGACCCAGTACTTC.

The chain uses TRBV14 and TRBJ1-2, with D possibly being TRBD1 (6 bases). V dropped 3 bases and J dropped 0 bases, with 20 bases sitting between them. The germline V gene has CDR1 SGHDN and CDR2 FVKESK. This CDR3 is 18 amino acids long. CDR3 in amino acids: CASSHRLAGQRTNYGYTF. As DNA, the CDR3 is TGTGCCAGCAGCCACCGCCTTGCAGGACAGAGAACTAACTATGGCTACACCTTC.